This TCR beta chain was identified during a study of shared clonotypes between healthy human individuals. The CDR3 spans 17 residues. The germline V and J ends were trimmed by 0 bases and 5 bases, with 19 bases remaining between them. Germline-derived CDR1 and CDR2 are MGHRA and YSYEKL. Using immunoSEQ multiplex PCR, the repertoire was profiled, and TCRdb retains in-frame clones only, with some absent. The repertoire consists of about 980,000 clones, with about 80% occurring once and the leading ten covering around 1.4%. The sequence was obtained from a man aged 18 to 35 in good health. The sample was memory CD4+ T cells sorted from blood. Subset noted: CD45RA-negative fraction. V usage is TRBV4-1 and J usage is TRBJ1-1, with D perhaps matching TRBD1 (5 bases). The CDR3 region is CASSQDIVGEEETEAFF. The CDR3 coding sequence is TGCGCCAGCAGCCAAGATATCGTAGGGGAGGAGGAGACTGAAGCTTTCTTT.